Listed below are T cell receptor beta chains from one sample, sequenced in a study of blood T cell repertoires in COVID-19. Profiled with immunoSEQ multiplex PCR; TCRdb holds only in-frame clones, not every one. The sample records some 38,000 clones, 85% being singletons. The sequencing input was peripheral blood. The receptors here all came from a man over 45 with active COVID-19. Each CDR3 is given with its conserved first and last residue. The D gene is left open where the match is weak. Clone size, where shown, is once, few, many, or a class for clones that have expanded.

>-|-|TRBV2|TRBJ2-7
CASSDQGSSYEQYF
TGTGCCAGCAGTGACCAGGGCAGCTCCTACGAGCAGTACTTC
>-|-|TRBV5-5|TRBJ2-7
CASSFGVPAYEQYF
TGTGCCAGCAGCTTCGGGGTGCCAGCCTACGAGCAGTACTTC
>TRBD1|-|TRBV7-7|TRBJ1-1
CASSLASQDRGRDGNTEAFF
TGTGCCAGCAGCTTAGCGTCCCAGGACAGGGGGAGAGATGGCAACACTGAAGCTTTCTTT
>-|few|TRBV12-3/TRBV12-4|TRBJ1-1
CASTGGPTEAFF
TGTGCCAGCACCGGGGGTCCTACTGAAGCTTTCTTT
>-|-|TRBV18|TRBJ1-6
CASSPLADNLYNSPLHF
TGTGCCAGCTCACCACTGGCAGACAACCTCTATAATTCACCCCTCCACTTT
>-|-|TRBV5-6|TRBJ2-5
CASSTGSGVSQETQYF
TGTGCCAGCAGCACCGGTTCAGGGGTTTCCCAAGAGACCCAGTACTTC
>TRBD1|-|TRBV4-1|TRBJ1-2
CASSQALTGASGYTF
TGCGCCAGCAGCCAGGCCCTTACAGGGGCGAGTGGCTACACCTTC
>-|once|TRBV10-3|TRBJ1-1
CAISESDRFNTEAFF
TGTGCCATCAGTGAGTCAGACAGGTTCAACACTGAAGCTTTCTTT
>TRBD1|-|TRBV10-2|TRBJ1-5
CASSEDRDRGNQPQHF
TGCGCCAGCAGTGAGGACCGGGACAGGGGTAATCAGCCCCAGCATTTT
>TRBD1|-|TRBV7-8|TRBJ1-3
CASSLGNTGVGNTIYF
TGTGCCAGCAGCTTAGGAAATACAGGGGTAGGAAACACCATATATTTT
>TRBD2|-|TRBV27|TRBJ2-7
CASSLRLAGALSYEQYF
TGTGCCAGCAGTTTACGACTAGCGGGGGCCCTATCCTACGAGCAGTACTTC
>-|-|TRBV6-5|TRBJ2-5
CASSVSGGWVAQYF
TGTGCCAGCTCAGTTTCGGGTGGATGGGTGGCCCAGTACTTC
>-|once|TRBV5-1|TRBJ1-3
CASSLGRAGNTIYF
TGCGCCAGCAGCTTAGGCAGGGCCGGAAACACCATATATTTT
>TRBD2|-|TRBV19|TRBJ2-5
CASSIQAGPEGTQYF
TGTGCCAGTAGTATACAAGCGGGGCCAGAGGGGACCCAGTACTTC
>-|-|TRBV6-1|TRBJ1-2
CASSEAAHSADYGYTF
TGTGCCAGCAGTGAAGCCGCTCATAGTGCGGACTATGGCTACACCTTC
>-|-|TRBV24-1|TRBJ1-2
CATSGQSGGYTF
TGTGCCACCAGTGGACAATCGGGGGGCTACACCTTC
>-|-|TRBV4-1|TRBJ1-2
CASSQDGGESYGYTF
TGCGCCAGCAGCCAAGATGGAGGGGAAAGTTATGGCTACACCTTC
>TRBD1|-|TRBV6-5|TRBJ2-7
CASRDSSTYEQYF
TGTGCCAGCCGGGACAGTTCCACCTACGAGCAGTACTTC
>-|few|TRBV24-1|TRBJ1-2
CATSDSTVNYGYTF
TGTGCCACCAGTGACTCTACAGTAAACTATGGCTACACCTTC
>TRBD1|-|TRBV7-2|TRBJ1-1
CASSLQSYRGGPAFF
TGTGCCAGCAGCTTACAATCATACAGGGGAGGCCCCGCTTTCTTT
>TRBD2|-|TRBV28|TRBJ2-7
CASRLPGTSGGTFNF
TGTGCCAGCAGGCTCCCGGGGACTAGCGGGGGCACCTTCAACTTC
>TRBD1|-|TRBV4-1|TRBJ2-7
CASSQTGDYEQYF
TGCGCCAGCAGCCAAACAGGGGACTACGAGCAGTACTTC
>-|-|TRBV28|TRBJ1-2
CASSFGEVKGYTF
TGTGCCAGCAGTTTCGGGGAGGTGAAGGGCTACACCTTC
>TRBD1|-|TRBV29-1|TRBJ2-7
CSVEEQGSSYEQYF
TGCAGCGTTGAAGAACAGGGGAGCTCCTACGAGCAGTACTTC
>TRBD1|-|TRBV5-1|TRBJ2-1
CASSLAGTGGGSSYNEQFF
TGCGCCAGCAGCTTGGCCGGGACAGGGGGCGGGAGCTCCTACAATGAGCAGTTCTTC
>TRBD2|-|TRBV11-2|TRBJ2-3
CASSPTSGGYTDTQYF
TGTGCCAGCAGCCCGACTAGCGGGGGCTACACAGATACGCAGTATTTT
>-|-|TRBV5-1|TRBJ1-1
CASSSMDRLNTEAFF
TGCGCCAGCAGCTCCATGGACAGATTGAACACTGAAGCTTTCTTT
>-|-|TRBV18|TRBJ1-2
CASSPRAADYGYTF
TGTGCCAGCTCACCACGGGCCGCCGACTATGGCTACACCTTC
>TRBD2|-|TRBV9|TRBJ2-1
CASSVSSGGYNEQFF
TGTGCCAGCAGCGTTAGCAGCGGGGGTTACAATGAGCAGTTCTTC
>-|-|TRBV5-1|TRBJ1-3
CASSPEGSGNTIYF
TGCGCCAGCAGCCCCGAGGGCTCTGGAAACACCATATATTTT
>TRBD2|-|TRBV2|TRBJ2-1
CASKPRGGTYNEQFF
TGTGCCAGCAAACCCCGGGGGGGCACCTACAATGAGCAGTTCTTC
>TRBD1|-|TRBV6-2/TRBV6-3|TRBJ2-2
CASSRTGATGELFF
TGTGCCAGCAGTCGGACAGGGGCCACCGGGGAGCTGTTTTTT